Presented here are 20 T cell receptor beta chains from one specimen sequenced in a study of blood T cell repertoires in COVID-19. Method: immunoSEQ multiplex PCR; TCRdb's copy keeps in-frame clones and lacks some. The sample includes about 190,000 clones, 70% to 90% seen only once; the top ten take 1.1%. What was sequenced was peripheral blood. These receptors came from a man in his thirties or forties with acute or convalescent COVID-19.

The V call is TRBV9, the J call TRBJ1-2; no firm D call. The CDR3 extends over 14 amino acids. V was cut by 3 bases and J by 4 bases, with 13 bases left in between. Germline CDR1 SGDLS, CDR2 YYNGEE. As DNA, the CDR3 is TGTGCCAGCAGCGACTTAGCCGGGGTCTATGGCTACACCTTC. It encodes CASSDLAGVYGYTF.

The rearrangement links TRBV19 to TRBJ1-5; no clear D. The CDR3 covers 13 residues. Trimming removed 1 base at V and 11 bases at J, with 12 bases between. Germline values: CDR1 LNHDA, CDR2 SQIVND (reference sequence). The CDR3 here is CASSIAQRLAQHF. The CDR3 coding sequence is TGTGCCAGTAGTATAGCTCAAAGACTGGCCCAGCATTTT.

The chain recombines TRBV6-5 with TRBJ2-7, with unresolved D. V was shortened by 0 bases and J by 2 bases, with 14 bases between the two germline ends. Germline V gene sequence: CDR1 MNHEY, CDR2 SVGAGI. The CDR3 is 16 amino acids. The CDR3 reads CASSYSREVIPYEQYF. CDR3 coding DNA: TGTGCCAGCAGTTACTCGAGAGAGGTAATCCCCTACGAGCAGTACTTC.

The chain links TRBV27 to TRBJ1-1; TRBD1 matches 9 bases. This CDR3 has 13 residues. V lost 8 bases and J lost 0; bases outside the gene matches: 1. Germline V gene lookup returns CDR1 MNHEY and CDR2 SMNVEV (reference sequence). The CDR3 nucleotides read TGTGCCAGCCGGGACAGGGTGAACACTGAAGCTTTCTTT. Translated: CASRDRVNTEAFF.

V usage is TRBV15 and J usage is TRBJ1-4; no clear D gene. Germline CDR1 reads LNHNV; CDR2 reads YYDKDF (reference sequence). The CDR3 totals 18 residues. V gave up 0 bases and J gave up 3 bases, with 17 bases separating them. The DNA of the CDR3 is TGTGCCACCAGCAGAGATCTGGCAGGTCGGAATCCTAATGAAAAACTGTTTTTT. Protein sequence: CATSRDLAGRNPNEKLFF.

J is TRBJ1-2 and V is TRBV3-1 (or the pseudogene TRBV3-2), with 8 bases that match TRBD1. CDR3 length: 14 residues. Germline trimming cut 6 bases from V and 4 bases from J; bases unmatched to any gene: 7. Per germline, CDR1 LGHDT and CDR2 YNNKEL (reference sequence). CDR3 sequence (DNA): TGTGCCAGCAGGGGGACAGGATCTGGCTATGGCTACACCTTC. Translating gives CASRGTGSGYGYTF.

The rearrangement links TRBV11-3 to TRBJ2-2, with D unclear. The CDR3 spans 14 residues. CDR1 is SGHNT and CDR2 is YENEEA in the germline V gene. V gave up 3 bases and J gave up 5 bases, with 10 bases separating them. The CDR3 loop is CASSLNLQTGELFF. CDR3 bases: TGTGCCAGCAGCTTGAACTTACAGACCGGGGAGCTGTTTTTT.

The chain links TRBV19 to TRBJ2-5, with D maybe TRBD2 (5 bases). Trimming took 3 bases from V and 4 from J, leaving 9 bases between them. Germline values: CDR1 LNHDA, CDR2 SQIVND (reference sequence). This CDR3 spans 13 amino acids. CDR3 amino acids: CASSIDRGETQYF. CDR3 DNA: TGTGCCAGTAGTATTGACCGGGGAGAGACCCAGTACTTC.

The chain carries TRBV7-9 and TRBJ1-1; the match to TRBD1 covers 7 bases. There are 14 residues in the CDR3. The V segment lost 2 bases and the J segment 9 bases; nucleotides outside the gene matches: 9. Germline CDR1 SEHNR, CDR2 FQNEAQ (reference sequence). CDR3 DNA: TGTGCCAGCAGCTTAACAAACAGGGGTTCTAAAGCTTTCTTT. Translation gives CASSLTNRGSKAFF.

This sequence joins TRBV7-3 and TRBJ2-3, with 10 positions matching TRBD2. With V trimmed by 4 bases and J by 3 bases, 7 bases remained unmatched. Germline V gene data show CDR1 as SGHTA and CDR2 as FQGTGA. The CDR3 runs to 16 residues. This CDR3 reads CASSSSGRAGTDTQYF. CDR3 DNA: TGTGCCAGCAGCTCCAGCGGGAGGGCCGGAACAGATACGCAGTATTTT.

The sample holds one count of this clone. The gene calls are TRBV30 and TRBJ1-2, with 7 bases lining up with TRBD1. Trimming at V came to 7 bases and at J to 8 bases, leaving 10 bases not matched to a gene. Germline CDR1 is GTSNPN and CDR2 is SVGIG (reference sequence). The CDR3 consists of 12 residues. The CDR3 nucleotides are TGTGCCTCTAAAGAGGGGGCGCGGGGCTACACCTTC. Protein sequence: CASKEGARGYTF.

This chain joins TRBV5-4 and TRBJ2-7; 10 nucleotides line up with TRBD2. Trimming cost V 1 base and J 1 base; bases outside gene matches: 11. CDR3 length: 18 amino acids. In germline, CDR1 is SGHNT, CDR2 YYREEE (reference sequence). CDR3 loop: CASSLSVSRTSGSYEQYF. The CDR3 DNA reads as TGTGCCAGCAGCTTGAGCGTGTCTCGGACTAGCGGTTCCTACGAGCAGTACTTC.

The V gene is TRBV19, the J gene TRBJ2-3, with 7 bases fitting TRBD2. V lost 3 bases to trimming and J lost 10 bases; unmatched junction nucleotides: 7. The CDR3 runs to 13 residues. CDR1 is LNHDA and CDR2 is SQIVND in the germline V gene (reference sequence). The DNA of the CDR3 is TGTGCCAGTAGTATCGCGTGGGGACTACCGCAGTATTTT. Translating it yields CASSIAWGLPQYF. Based on the CDR3 plus reference TRBV19 and TRBJ2-3, the full variable domain is DGGITQSPKYLFRKEGQNVTLSCEQNLNHDAMYWYRQDPGQGLRLIYYSQIVNDFQKGDIAEGYSVSREKKESFPLTVTSAQKNPTAFYLCASSIAWGLPQYFGPGTRLTVL.

V and J are TRBV29-1 and TRBJ1-2; D remains unclear. The CDR3 runs 12 residues. With 2 bases removed from V and 8 bases from J, the gap between germline ends came to 12 bases. The germline V gene has CDR1 SQVTM and CDR2 ANQGSEA. The DNA for the CDR3 is TGCAGCGTTGAAACGGGGTTATACGGCTACACCTTC. Translation gives CSVETGLYGYTF.

This chain uses TRBV5-1 with TRBJ2-3; the match to TRBD2 covers 7 bases. This CDR3 region has 16 residues. V lost 0 bases and J lost 4; bases outside the gene matches: 8. Germline lookup yields CDR1 SGHRS and CDR2 YFSETQ. The CDR3 sequence: CASSLAGGPSADTQYF. The CDR3 nucleotides read TGCGCCAGCAGCTTGGCGGGAGGACCGTCTGCAGATACGCAGTATTTT.

V is TRBV28 and J is TRBJ2-7; 11 nucleotides align to TRBD2. CDR1 is MDHEN, CDR2 SYDVKM, per germline. Germline trimming cut 7 bases from V and 0 bases from J; bases unmatched to any gene: 14. The CDR3 consists of 18 residues. Written as DNA, the CDR3 is TGTGCCAGCACCTTAGAGGGCCCGGGACTAGCGGCCTCCTACGAGCAGTACTTC. The encoded protein is CASTLEGPGLAASYEQYF.

The chain is built from TRBV15 and TRBJ2-7; a weak D match, TRBD1 (6 bases). CDR1 is LNHNV, CDR2 YYDKDF, per germline (reference sequence). This CDR3 is built from 14 residues. The V end was cut by 5 bases, the J end by 6 bases, with 17 bases between. The CDR3 region has the DNA TGTGCCACCAGCCCGCAAAATAGGGGGACCGAGCAGTACTTC. This codes for CATSPQNRGTEQYF.

The chain employs TRBV10-3 and TRBJ1-3; D perhaps matches TRBD1 (5 bases). Trimming removed 3 bases from V and 7 bases from J, with 10 bases in between. Per germline, CDR1 ENHRY and CDR2 SYGVKD. The CDR3 covers 13 residues. The CDR3 DNA sequence: TGTGCCATCAGTGACAGGGTCGTCAACACCATATATTTT. This gives the protein CAISDRVVNTIYF.

The V and J genes are TRBV21-1 and TRBJ1-3. TRBV21-1 is tagged as a pseudogene. The CDR3 is made up of 14 amino acids. The CDR3 DNA sequence: TGTGCCAGCAGCAACAGTGACTGGGGAAACACCATATATTTT. Amino acids: CASSNSDWGNTIYF.

J is TRBJ2-1 and V is TRBV4-1, with D possibly TRBD1 on 6 matching bases. The V gene lost 0 bases and the J gene lost 4 bases, with 13 bases spanning the gap. In germline, CDR1 is MGHRA, CDR2 YSYEKL. The CDR3 consists of 16 residues. CDR3 nucleotides: TGCGCCAGCAGCCAAGATGGGCCCCAGGGGTACAATGAGCAGTTCTTC. This encodes CASSQDGPQGYNEQFF.